The sequence of this T cell receptor (beta chain) was determined in a study of T-cell reconstitution after alpha-beta-depleted transplantation in children (TCRdb year 2016). About the investigation overall: Using TCR repertoire profiling, the study quantitatively followed how T-cell immune reconstitution unfolded in children after TCRalphabeta/CD19-depleted allogeneic hematopoietic cell transplantation.

Based on the germline V gene (reference sequence), the CDR1 and CDR2 sequences are MNHEY and SMNVEV. The CDR3 sequence holds 12 residues, the cysteine and phenylalanine included. Only the CDR3 DNA stays, 36 bases, in frame from base 1. A distance of 5 bases separates the germline ends of V and J, which lose 2 bases and 6 bases respectively. As to this clonotype: It has no known antigen specificity. It has no much larger one-base neighbor in the sample; base qualities were not kept.

Receptor amplification or capture employed PCR. Sequencing took place on an Illumina HiSeq 2500. TCR libraries were prepared with molecular barcoding, using unique molecular identifiers to normalize TCRbeta repertoire quantification. TCRdb handled the public reads itself, with Q25 trimming in fastp and clone calling in MiXCR, and kept productive beta chains. Merged by CDR3 protein, the rows form single entries marked with the most common genes and DNA. This sample holds about 540,000 distinct CDR3 sequences; 15% to 20% were observed only once. The ten largest clones take up more than 2.5% of the sample.

This TCR came from a human donor who donated a stem cell graft to a child with acute lymphoblastic leukemia. The sample in question was PBMCs from the stem cell graft donor, obtained from the stem cell graft. Here the chain combines TRBV27 and TRBJ1-5; no D gene is confidently identified. CDR3 region: CASSLQAQPQHF. The bases are TGTGCCAGCAGTTTACAGGCTCAGCCCCAGCATTTT.